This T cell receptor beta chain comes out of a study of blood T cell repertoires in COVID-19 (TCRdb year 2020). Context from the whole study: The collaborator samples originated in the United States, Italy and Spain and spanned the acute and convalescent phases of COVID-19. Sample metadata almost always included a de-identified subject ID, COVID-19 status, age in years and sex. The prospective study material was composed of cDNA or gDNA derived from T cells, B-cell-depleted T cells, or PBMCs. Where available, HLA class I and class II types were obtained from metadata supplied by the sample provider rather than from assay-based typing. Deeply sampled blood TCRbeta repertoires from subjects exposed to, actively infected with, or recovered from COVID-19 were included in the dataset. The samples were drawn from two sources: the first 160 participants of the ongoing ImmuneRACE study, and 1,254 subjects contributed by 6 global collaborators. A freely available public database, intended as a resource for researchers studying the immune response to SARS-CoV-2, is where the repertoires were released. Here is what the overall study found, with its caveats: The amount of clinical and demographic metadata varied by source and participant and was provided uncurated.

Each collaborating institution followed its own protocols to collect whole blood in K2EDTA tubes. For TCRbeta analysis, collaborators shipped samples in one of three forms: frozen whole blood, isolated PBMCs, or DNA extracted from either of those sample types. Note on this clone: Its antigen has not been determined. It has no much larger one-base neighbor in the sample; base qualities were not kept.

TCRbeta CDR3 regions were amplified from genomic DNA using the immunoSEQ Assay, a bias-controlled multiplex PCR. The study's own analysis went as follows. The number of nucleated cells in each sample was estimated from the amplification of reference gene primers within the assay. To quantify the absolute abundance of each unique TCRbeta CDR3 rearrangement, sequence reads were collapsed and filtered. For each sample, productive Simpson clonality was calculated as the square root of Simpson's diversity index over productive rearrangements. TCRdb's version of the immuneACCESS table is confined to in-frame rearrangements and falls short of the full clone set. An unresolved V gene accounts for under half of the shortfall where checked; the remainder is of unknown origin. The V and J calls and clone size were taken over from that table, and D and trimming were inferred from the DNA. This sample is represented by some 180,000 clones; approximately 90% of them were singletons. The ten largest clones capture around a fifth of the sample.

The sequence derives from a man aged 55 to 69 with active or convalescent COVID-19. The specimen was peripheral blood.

In nucleotide form, the sequence is TGTGCCAGTAGTACCAGAATACAGGGATTTACGGTGGATGGCTACACCTTC. Its amino acids are CASSTRIQGFTVDGYTF. This receptor chain uses TRBV19 and TRBJ1-2; the D region possibly corresponds to TRBD1 (6 bases align). CDR3 length: 17 amino acids, cysteine to phenylalanine. Solely the CDR3 DNA is kept, with 51 bases framed from the first base. According to the germline V gene (reference sequence), CDR1 reads LNHDA and CDR2 reads SQIVND. V and J lose 4 bases and 6 bases, and a span of 24 bases separates them.